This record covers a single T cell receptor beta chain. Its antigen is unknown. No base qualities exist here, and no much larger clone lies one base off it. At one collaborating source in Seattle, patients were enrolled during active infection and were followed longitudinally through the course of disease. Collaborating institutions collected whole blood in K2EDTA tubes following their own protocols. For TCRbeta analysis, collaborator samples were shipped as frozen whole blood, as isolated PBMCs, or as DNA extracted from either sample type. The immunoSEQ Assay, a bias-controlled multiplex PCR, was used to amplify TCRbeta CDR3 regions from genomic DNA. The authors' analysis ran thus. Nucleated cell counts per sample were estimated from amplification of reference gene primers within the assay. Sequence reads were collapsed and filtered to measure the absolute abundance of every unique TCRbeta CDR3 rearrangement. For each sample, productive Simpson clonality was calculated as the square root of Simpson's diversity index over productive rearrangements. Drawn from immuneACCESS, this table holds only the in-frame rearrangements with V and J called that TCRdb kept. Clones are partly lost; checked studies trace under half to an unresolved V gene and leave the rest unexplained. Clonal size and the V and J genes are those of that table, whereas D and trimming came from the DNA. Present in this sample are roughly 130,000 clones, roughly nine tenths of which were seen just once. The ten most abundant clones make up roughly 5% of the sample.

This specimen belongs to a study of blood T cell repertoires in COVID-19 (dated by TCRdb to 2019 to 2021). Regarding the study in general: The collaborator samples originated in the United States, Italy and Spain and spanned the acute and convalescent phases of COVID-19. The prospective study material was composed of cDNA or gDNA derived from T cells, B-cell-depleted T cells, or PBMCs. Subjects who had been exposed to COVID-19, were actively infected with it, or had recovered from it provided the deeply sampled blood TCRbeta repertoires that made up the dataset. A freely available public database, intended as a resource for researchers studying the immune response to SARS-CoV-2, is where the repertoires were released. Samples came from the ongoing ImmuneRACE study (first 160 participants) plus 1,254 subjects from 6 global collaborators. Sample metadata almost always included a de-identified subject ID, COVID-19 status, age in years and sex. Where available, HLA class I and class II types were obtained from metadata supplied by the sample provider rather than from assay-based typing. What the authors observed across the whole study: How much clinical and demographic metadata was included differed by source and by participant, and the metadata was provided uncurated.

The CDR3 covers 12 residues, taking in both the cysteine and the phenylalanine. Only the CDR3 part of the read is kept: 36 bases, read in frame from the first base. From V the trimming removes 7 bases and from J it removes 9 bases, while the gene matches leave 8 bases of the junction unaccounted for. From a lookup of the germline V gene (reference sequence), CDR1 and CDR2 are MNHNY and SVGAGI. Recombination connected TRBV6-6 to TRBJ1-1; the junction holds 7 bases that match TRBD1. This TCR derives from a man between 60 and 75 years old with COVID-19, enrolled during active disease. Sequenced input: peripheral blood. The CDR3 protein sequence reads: CASIGQGEKAFF. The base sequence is TGTGCCAGCATTGGGCAGGGGGAGAAAGCTTTCTTT.